This is a list of T cell receptor beta chains from one sample in a study of blood T cell repertoires in COVID-19. The table came from immunoSEQ multiplex PCR; TCRdb's copy has only in-frame clones and leaves some out. The sample holds 97,000 or so clones; 82% are singletons and the top ten take over 9.5%. Sequenced sample: peripheral blood. These receptors came from an older man with acute or convalescent COVID-19. Each CDR3 is given with its conserved first and last residue. D genes are given only for firm matches. Clone size is given for some rows only: seen once, a few or many times, or a class if the clone is expanded.

V gene	J gene	D gene	CDR3 length	clone size	CDR3 DNA	CDR3 protein
TRBV7-2	TRBJ1-5	NA	14	NA	TGTGCCAGCAGCGCTAGGGGCCAGGGTCAGCCCCAGCATTTT	CASSARGQGQPQHF
TRBV7-2	TRBJ2-3	TRBD2	15	NA	TGTGCCAGCAGCTTTGGCGGGAGGGCCAAAGATACGCAGTATTTT	CASSFGGRAKDTQYF
TRBV7-6	TRBJ1-2	NA	15	NA	TGTGCCAGCAGTCATGAGGAGAGGGCTGGCTATGGCTACACCTTC	CASSHEERAGYGYTF
TRBV7-6	TRBJ1-4	NA	15	NA	TGTGCCAGCAGCTTAGTGGGGCAGGCCGGGGAAAAACTGTTTTTT	CASSLVGQAGEKLFF
TRBV5-6	TRBJ2-3	TRBD1	16	NA	TGTGCCAGCAGCACACCCGGGACAGGGCCTACAGATACGCAGTATTTT	CASSTPGTGPTDTQYF
TRBV7-9	TRBJ1-3	NA	13	NA	TGTGCCAGCAGCCTCGACAGTGGAAACACCATATATTTT	CASSLDSGNTIYF
TRBV19	TRBJ2-1	TRBD2	18	NA	TGTGCCAGTAGTATAGGACGGGTTAGCGGGGGCTCCTACAATGAGCAGTTCTTC	CASSIGRVSGGSYNEQFF
TRBV7-2	TRBJ1-6	NA	16	NA	TGTGCCAGCAGCTTTGGGGGGATCACCTATAATTCACCCCTCCACTTT	CASSFGGITYNSPLHF
TRBV2	TRBJ2-2	NA	15	NA	TGTGCCAGCAGTGATGTGACAGGGAACACCGGGGAGCTGTTTTTT	CASSDVTGNTGELFF
TRBV18	TRBJ2-7	NA	14	once	TGTGCCAGCTCACCACCGTCTAGCGCATACGAGCAGTACTTC	CASSPPSSAYEQYF
TRBV28	TRBJ1-6	NA	14	once	TGTGCCAGCAGTTTGCGACACAATAATTCACCCCTCCACTTT	CASSLRHNNSPLHF
TRBV7-8	TRBJ1-1	TRBD1	14	NA	TGTGCCAGCAGCTGGGGACAGGGGAACACTGAAGCTTTCTTT	CASSWGQGNTEAFF
TRBV20-1	TRBJ1-3	NA	16	many	TGCAGTGCTAGTATTAGTGCAGGGCGATCTGGAAACACCATATATTTT	CSASISAGRSGNTIYF
TRBV7-3	TRBJ1-1	NA	15	NA	TGTGCCAGCAGCTTAACCCCGGGGGAGGACACTGAAGCTTTCTTT	CASSLTPGEDTEAFF
TRBV28	TRBJ1-2	TRBD1	15	NA	TGTGCCAGCAGTTTCGGGACAGGGGCGCGCTATGGCTACACCTTC	CASSFGTGARYGYTF
TRBV18	TRBJ1-5	TRBD1	14	NA	TGTGCCAGCTCACTGGACAGGGGACATCAGCCCCAGCATTTT	CASSLDRGHQPQHF
TRBV6-5	TRBJ1-6	TRBD1	14	NA	TGTGCCAGCAGTTGGGACAGCGGCTATTCACCCCTCCACTTT	CASSWDSGYSPLHF
TRBV18	TRBJ2-1	TRBD2	15	NA	TGTGCCAGCTCACCATCGACTAGCGGGGTCCATGAGCAGTTCTTC	CASSPSTSGVHEQFF
TRBV18	TRBJ2-7	TRBD2	16	NA	TGTGCCAGCTCACCAGGGACAGCGGGGGGTCTCTACGAGCAGTACTTC	CASSPGTAGGLYEQYF
TRBV6-5	TRBJ1-5	NA	13	few	TGTGCCAGCAGTTACTCGGCCTATCAGCCCCAGCATTTT	CASSYSAYQPQHF
TRBV29-1	TRBJ1-3	NA	17	NA	TGCAGCGTCGCAAGAGGACACTCGCCGAGCTCTGGAAACACCATATATTTT	CSVARGHSPSSGNTIYF
TRBV29-1	TRBJ1-1	TRBD1	14	NA	TGCAGCGGATCAGGGGGCTTCGCGAACACTGAAGCTTTCTTT	CSGSGGFANTEAFF
TRBV25-1	TRBJ2-1	NA	17	NA	TGTGCCAGCAGTGAATACCCGGGAGTGTCCTCCTACAATGAGCAGTTCTTC	CASSEYPGVSSYNEQFF
TRBV5-1	TRBJ2-3	TRBD1	15	NA	TGCGCCAGCAGCCAGGACAGGGCCCTCACAGATACGCAGTATTTT	CASSQDRALTDTQYF
TRBV4-2	TRBJ1-6	NA	14	NA	TGTGCCAGCAGCCATACAGATCATAATTCACCCCTCCACTTT	CASSHTDHNSPLHF
TRBV7-3	TRBJ1-2	TRBD1	16	NA	TGTGCCAGCAGCTTAACCCCCGGGACAGGGAACTATGGCTACACCTTC	CASSLTPGTGNYGYTF
TRBV6-1	TRBJ2-7	TRBD2	15	NA	TGTGCCAGCAGTGAGACAAGAGCGGGAGCCTACGAGCAGTACTTC	CASSETRAGAYEQYF
TRBV4-3	TRBJ2-1	NA	13	NA	TGCGCCAGCAGCCCGCGGGTCATCGGGGAGCAGTTCTTC	CASSPRVIGEQFF
TRBV15	TRBJ2-1	NA	15	NA	TGTGCCACCAGCAGGTCACGGACTCAATACAATGAGCAGTTCTTC	CATSRSRTQYNEQFF
TRBV5-4	TRBJ1-2	NA	14	NA	TGTGCCAGCAGCTTGTTCCAGGGGTTAGCTGGCTACACCTTC	CASSLFQGLAGYTF
TRBV11-2	TRBJ2-7	TRBD2	18	NA	TGTGCCAGCAGCAGAACTAGCGGGGGGTCCCAGAGGTCCTACGAGCAGTACTTC	CASSRTSGGSQRSYEQYF
TRBV10-2	TRBJ1-2	NA	15	once	TGCGCCAGCAGTGTGGCAGGGAGGGGAGGCTATGGCTACACCTTC	CASSVAGRGGYGYTF
TRBV24-1	TRBJ1-2	TRBD1	16	NA	TGTGCCACCAGTGAAGGGACAGGGACTACTAACTATGGCTACACCTTC	CATSEGTGTTNYGYTF
TRBV4-1	TRBJ2-1	NA	15	NA	TGCGCCAGCAGCCAAGGCTCAGGGAGGATGGATGAGCAGTTCTTC	CASSQGSGRMDEQFF
TRBV28	TRBJ1-2	NA	14	NA	TGTGCCAGCAGTAAGAGCCCCGGAAACGGGGGCTACACCTTC	CASSKSPGNGGYTF
TRBV30	TRBJ2-7	TRBD2	14	NA	TGTGCCTGGAGTGAGGGACTAGCGGCCTACGAGCAGTACTTC	CAWSEGLAAYEQYF
TRBV28	TRBJ2-5	TRBD2	13	NA	TGTGCCAGCAGTTTAGGCGGGAGTGAGACCCAGTACTTC	CASSLGGSETQYF
TRBV28	TRBJ1-2	NA	12	NA	TGTGCCAGCAGTTTAGAGGGTCGTGGCTACACCTTC	CASSLEGRGYTF
TRBV20-1	TRBJ2-1	TRBD2	11	NA	TGCAGTGCCCGGACTAGCAATGAGCAGTTCTTC	CSARTSNEQFF
TRBV6-5	TRBJ2-7	TRBD1	15	NA	TGTGCCAGCAGTCCCGTGGGGACAGGGGCCCACGAGCAGTACTTC	CASSPVGTGAHEQYF
TRBV7-3	TRBJ2-7	TRBD1	16	NA	TGTGCCAGCAGCCATCTTTCCACGGGACAGCACTACGAGCAGTACTTC	CASSHLSTGQHYEQYF
TRBV10-1	TRBJ2-2	TRBD1	19	NA	TGCGCCAGCAGAGAATCCGGGACAGGGGGCTGGTGGGTCACCGGGGAGCTGTTTTTT	CASRESGTGGWWVTGELFF
TRBV6-6	TRBJ1-1	TRBD1	13	NA	TGTGCCAGCAGTTACCAGGGGGCGGCTGAAGCTTTCTTT	CASSYQGAAEAFF
TRBV14	TRBJ2-7	NA	16	NA	TGTGCCAGCAGCCAAGGCCGCGCGACAGGAGCCTACGAGCAGTACTTC	CASSQGRATGAYEQYF